Below, 5 T cell receptor beta chains from the same sample are listed, as sequenced in a study of early T cells in non-severe SARS-CoV-2 infection (dated by TCRdb to the early 2020s). Libraries were prepared through 5' RACE. Sequencing took place on a NextSeq 500. The public reads were reprocessed in TCRdb via fastp at Q25 and MiXCR, keeping in-frame beta chains. Here each entry gathers all rows of one CDR3 protein and keeps the most common genes and DNA. The sample has some 30,000 distinct CDR3 sequences on record, more than 4% of them singletons. Approximately 5.8% of the sample comes from the top ten. The sample comprised whole blood. The receptors stem from an adult who was a healthcare worker with PCR-confirmed SARS-CoV-2 infection or an uninfected control (not recorded which).

The chain combines TRBV11-2 with TRBJ1-1, with D possibly matching TRBD1 (6 bases). The CDR3 spans 13 residues. Germline V gives CDR1 SGHAT, CDR2 FQNNGV. V gave up 7 bases and J gave up 3 bases, with 12 bases separating them. For the CDR3, the DNA is TGTGCCAGCACCCAAGGGGGAGACACTGAAGCTTTCTTT. This sequence encodes CASTQGGDTEAFF.

This clonotype has ten or more counts. V is TRBV5-6 and J is TRBJ1-6; a possible D gene is TRBD1 (6 bases). Trimming shortened V by 2 bases and J by 8 bases, and 11 bases separated the two germline ends. Germline assignment: CDR1 SGHDT and CDR2 YYEEEE. The CDR3 is 14 amino acids. As DNA, the CDR3 is TGTGCCAGCAGCTTCTTGGACAGAGATTCACCCCTCCACTTT. As protein: CASSFLDRDSPLHF.

This clonotype has at least ten counts. V is TRBV7-9 and J is TRBJ2-3, with 10 bases fitting TRBD2. The CDR3 spans 17 residues. Germline V gene sequence: CDR1 SEHNR, CDR2 FQNEAQ (reference sequence). The J segment lost 6 bases and the V segment lost 4 bases, leaving 13 bases of the junction unmatched. The CDR3 region has the DNA TGTGCCAGCAGCTGGAAAGCGGGAGGGCCGTCATCGGATACGCAGTATTTT. Encoded protein: CASSWKAGGPSSDTQYF.

This clonotype was seen many times. For the CDR3, the DNA is TGTGCCAGCAGCCTGGGACTAGCGGGGGCCTTGAACACAGATACGCAGTATTTT. This gives the protein CASSLGLAGALNTDTQYF. The rearrangement joins TRBV3-1 to TRBJ2-3, with TRBD2 matching 14 bases. Germline-derived CDR1 and CDR2 are LGHDT and YNNKEL (reference sequence). Trimming cost V 4 bases and J 2 bases; bases outside gene matches: 8. The CDR3 has 18 residues.

The sample holds a few counts of this clonotype. The J gene is TRBJ2-1, the V gene TRBV7-8, with D possibly being TRBD2 (6 bases). The germline CDR1 and CDR2 sequences are SGHVS and FQNEAQ. The CDR3 extends over 15 amino acids. V lost 5 bases to trimming and J lost 7 bases, with 18 bases between them. This chain's CDR3 is CASSPGLSQKNEQFF. In nucleotides, the CDR3 is TGTGCCAGCAGCCCAGGACTAAGCCAAAAAAATGAGCAGTTCTTC.